These 21 T cell receptor beta chains originate from one sample sequenced in a study of cytomegalovirus exposure and HLA in healthy donors. Method: immunoSEQ multiplex PCR; TCRdb's copy keeps in-frame clones and lacks some. The table has about 150,000 clones, 75% to 90% seen once. Sample: PBMCs. These receptors were obtained from a man aged 18-30 years in good health and CMV-seropositive.

The chain carries TRBV5-8 and TRBJ1-5, with D unresolved. This CDR3 has 17 residues. Trimming pared 1 base from V and 0 bases from J, leaving 14 bases between. The germline gives CDR1 SGHTS, CDR2 YDEGEE. CDR3 in DNA: TGTGCCAGCAGCTTGTACGGCAGGACTGTTAGCAATCAGCCCCAGCATTTT. Encoded protein: CASSLYGRTVSNQPQHF.

This clone was counted once. The chain uses TRBV5-1 and TRBJ1-1, with no clear D. Germline values: CDR1 SGHRS, CDR2 YFSETQ. The CDR3 is 11 amino acids. V was cut by 5 bases and J by 11 bases, with 13 bases left in between. The DNA for the CDR3 is TGCGCCAGCAGTGAGGGTGGGTACGCTTTCTTT. It specifies CASSEGGYAFF.

This clone has a single count. This chain joins TRBV4-3 and TRBJ2-1; 7 nucleotides align to TRBD2. Germline CDR1 reads LGHNA; CDR2 reads YSLEER. CDR3 length: 14 residues. The V and J ends lost 4 bases and 6 bases, in that order; junction bases with no gene match: 6. CDR3: CASSLGLVANEQFF. The CDR3 nucleotides are TGCGCCAGCAGCCTCGGACTAGTCGCCAATGAGCAGTTCTTC.

The chain employs TRBV19 and TRBJ1-2; unclear D gene. The CDR3 runs to 16 residues. The germline V gene encodes CDR1 LNHDA and CDR2 SQIVND (reference sequence). The germline V and J ends were trimmed by 0 bases and 2 bases, with 13 bases remaining between them. CDR3 sequence: CASSIDPRGLNYGYTF. The CDR3 DNA follows: TGTGCCAGTAGTATAGATCCCCGGGGATTGAACTATGGCTACACCTTC.

The chain links TRBV29-1 to TRBJ1-5; 9 bases map to TRBD1. The CDR3 loop spans 12 amino acids. Germline CDR1 and CDR2: SQVTM and ANQGSEA. With 7 bases clipped from V and 5 bases from J, the junction kept 3 bases outside the gene matches. CDR3 DNA: TGCAGCGCCCGGACAGGGGATCAGCCCCAGCATTTT. Its translation: CSARTGDQPQHF. Using reference TRBV29-1 and TRBJ1-5 for the parts outside the CDR3, the full variable domain is SAVISQKPSRDICQRGTSLTIQCQVDSQVTMMFWYRQQPGQSLTLIATANQGSEATYESGFVIDKFPISRPNLTFSTLTVSNMSPEDSSIYLCSARTGDQPQHFGDGTRLSIL.

The V and J genes are TRBV7-9 and TRBJ2-7, with 9 bases lining up with TRBD1. After removal of 5 bases from V and 4 bases from J, the junction contained 9 bases not matched to a gene. The V gene's germline CDR1 is SEHNR and CDR2 FQNEAQ (reference sequence). The CDR3 runs to 15 residues. CDR3 region: CASSRSGQGLYEQYF. CDR3 bases: TGTGCCAGCAGCCGATCGGGACAGGGATTATACGAGCAGTACTTC. The full variable domain, its missing parts supplied by reference TRBV7-9 and TRBJ2-7, is DTGVSQNPRHKITKRGQNVTFRCDPISEHNRLYWYRQTLGQGPEFLTYFQNEAQLEKSRLLSDRFSAERPKGSFSTLEIQRTEQGDSAMYLCASSRSGQGLYEQYFGPGTRLTVT.

The V and J genes are TRBV29-1 and TRBJ1-1, with D unresolved. The germline V gene has CDR1 SQVTM and CDR2 ANQGSEA. The CDR3 has 13 residues. V gave up 6 bases and J gave up 0 bases, with 11 bases separating them. The CDR3 loop reads CSVSTGMNTEAFF. The CDR3 DNA sequence: TGCAGCGTATCCACGGGGATGAACACTGAAGCTTTCTTT.

This sequence joins TRBV9 and TRBJ2-5; 9 nucleotides match TRBD2. This CDR3 spans 15 amino acids. Germline lookup yields CDR1 SGDLS and CDR2 YYNGEE. V lost 2 bases, J lost 5 bases, and 7 bases stayed unmatched. CDR3 sequence reads: CASSVALAGVETQYF. In DNA form, the CDR3 reads TGTGCCAGCAGCGTTGCCTTAGCGGGAGTGGAGACCCAGTACTTC.

The rearrangement joins TRBV6-5 to TRBJ1-5; perhaps TRBD1 as D (5 bases). Germline V gives CDR1 MNHEY, CDR2 SVGAGI. This CDR3 contains 15 residues. V lost 6 bases, J lost 0 bases, and 12 bases lay in between. DNA of the CDR3: TGTGCCAGCAGCCTGACAGTTAATAGCAATCAGCCCCAGCATTTT. It yields the protein CASSLTVNSNQPQHF.

This clone was seen more than once but under ten times. J is TRBJ2-1 and V is TRBV2, with D uncertain. CDR1 and CDR2 from the germline V gene are SNHLY and FYNNEI. CDR3 length: 16 residues. V lost 3 bases and J lost 0, with 12 bases in between. This CDR3 reads CASSDVFWSSYNEQFF. DNA for the CDR3: TGTGCCAGCAGTGATGTATTCTGGAGCTCCTACAATGAGCAGTTCTTC.

The chain employs TRBV6-5 and TRBJ1-2; no clear D. The germline V gene encodes CDR1 MNHEY and CDR2 SVGAGI. V was clipped by 2 bases and J by 7 bases, with 17 bases between them. The CDR3 extends over 15 amino acids. CDR3 bases: TGTGCCAGCAGTTACGCCGCCATCTCCGGCGGTGGCTACACCTTC. Translation: CASSYAAISGGGYTF.

The rearrangement uses TRBV28 and TRBJ2-5, with D possibly matching TRBD1 (5 bases). Trimming removed 7 bases at V and 3 bases at J, with 12 bases between. Germline V lookup: CDR1 MDHEN, CDR2 SYDVKM. The CDR3 loop spans 13 amino acids. The CDR3 region is CASTAPGKETQYF. The CDR3 nucleotides read TGTGCCAGCACCGCCCCAGGGAAAGAGACCCAGTACTTC.

V gene TRBV7-9 combines with J gene TRBJ2-3; 8 nucleotides agree with TRBD1. There are 15 residues in the CDR3. The V gene end was trimmed by 5 bases and the J gene end by 2 bases; junction bases not matched to a gene: 6. CDR1 and CDR2 from the germline V gene are SEHNR and FQNEAQ (reference sequence). CDR3 amino acids: CASSSWTGNTDTQYF. The CDR3 nucleotides read TGTGCCAGCAGCAGTTGGACAGGGAACACAGATACGCAGTATTTT.

V gene TRBV12-2 combines with J gene TRBJ2-7; TRBD1 is the table's D call and was not checked against the DNA. TRBV12-2 is recorded as a pseudogene. This CDR3 is 18 amino acids long. The DNA of the CDR3 is TGTGCAAGTCGCTTAGAATCTTTTCAGATCCTTCTCTCCTACGAGCAGTACTTC. Its translation is CASRLESFQILLSYEQYF.

The CDR3 protein is CASSSGTGAGKSTYNEQFF. The CDR3 coding sequence is TGTGCCAGCAGTAGCGGGACAGGGGCCGGAAAGTCTACCTACAATGAGCAGTTCTTC. The chain combines TRBV27 with TRBJ2-1, with TRBD1 matching over 10 bases. CDR3 length equals 19 residues. CDR1 and CDR2 (germline): MNHEY, SMNVEV (reference sequence). J was trimmed by 2 bases and V by 5 bases; bases with no gene match: 15.

The chain has TRBV15 and TRBJ2-1, with D perhaps matching TRBD1 (6 bases). With 0 bases removed from V and 1 base from J, the gap between germline ends came to 10 bases. The CDR3 contains 16 residues. Germline V gene sequence: CDR1 LNHNV, CDR2 YYDKDF (reference sequence). The DNA of the CDR3 is TGTGCCACCAGCAGAGATCTAGACAGGTCCTACAATGAGCAGTTCTTC. This translates into CATSRDLDRSYNEQFF. Drawing the rest from reference TRBV15 and TRBJ2-1, the complete variable domain is DAMVIQNPRYQVTQFGKPVTLSCSQTLNHNVMYWYQQKSSQAPKLLFHYYDKDFNNEADTPDNFQSRRPNTSFCFLDIRSPGLGDTAMYLCATSRDLDRSYNEQFFGPGTRLTVL.

The V and J genes are TRBV7-9 and TRBJ2-1; D is unclear. Looked up from germline, CDR1 is SEHNR and CDR2 is FQNEAQ (reference sequence). V shed 2 bases and J shed 8 bases, with 10 bases lying between them. This CDR3 spans 13 amino acids. CDR3 loop: CASSLREYDEQFF. The CDR3 region has the DNA TGTGCCAGCAGCTTACGAGAGTACGATGAGCAGTTCTTC.

The J gene is TRBJ2-1, the V gene TRBV4-3; 12 bases align to TRBD2. V shed 0 bases and J 8 bases; nucleotides not matched to a gene: 2. CDR1 is LGHNA, CDR2 YSLEER, per germline. The CDR3 has 15 amino acids. As DNA, the CDR3 is TGCGCCAGCAGCCAAGACGCTAGCGGGGGGGATGAGCAGTTCTTC. This codes for CASSQDASGGDEQFF.

The genes are TRBV5-4 and TRBJ2-3; TRBD2 might be the D (5 bases). V gave up 3 bases and J gave up 1 base, with 12 bases separating them. Germline CDR1 and CDR2: SGHNT and YYREEE (reference sequence). The CDR3 is made up of 15 amino acids. The CDR3 region is CASSSGPRGTDTQYF. The CDR3 bases are TGTGCCAGCAGCTCGGGCCCGAGGGGCACAGATACGCAGTATTTT.

The chain has TRBV7-8 and TRBJ2-3, with D maybe TRBD1 (5 bases). Germline CDR1 is SGHVS and CDR2 is FQNEAQ. This CDR3 has 16 amino acids. The V gene lost 5 bases and the J gene lost 0 bases, with 15 bases spanning the gap. The CDR3 here is CASSHPNGASTDTQYF. The CDR3, as DNA: TGTGCCAGCAGCCACCCTAATGGGGCAAGCACAGATACGCAGTATTTT.

The chain joins TRBV18 to TRBJ1-5; no definite D call. Germline assignment: CDR1 KGHSH and CDR2 LQKENI. The CDR3 totals 15 residues. V lost 2 bases to trimming and J lost 0 bases, with 8 bases between them. CDR3 sequence: CASSPVQNSNQPQHF. As DNA, the CDR3 is TGTGCCAGCTCACCAGTACAGAATAGCAATCAGCCCCAGCATTTT.